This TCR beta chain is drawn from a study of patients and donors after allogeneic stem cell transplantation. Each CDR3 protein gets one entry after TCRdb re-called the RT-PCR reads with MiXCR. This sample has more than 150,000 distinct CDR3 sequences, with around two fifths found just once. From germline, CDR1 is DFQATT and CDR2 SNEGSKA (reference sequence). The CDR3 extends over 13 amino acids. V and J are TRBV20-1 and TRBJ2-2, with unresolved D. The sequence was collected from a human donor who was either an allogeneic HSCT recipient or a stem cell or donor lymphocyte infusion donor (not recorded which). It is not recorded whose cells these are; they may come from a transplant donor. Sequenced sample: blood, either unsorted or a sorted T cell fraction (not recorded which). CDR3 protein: CRGSRVNTGELFF. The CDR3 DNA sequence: TGCAGGGGAAGTCGGGTGAACACCGGGGAGCTGTTTTTT.